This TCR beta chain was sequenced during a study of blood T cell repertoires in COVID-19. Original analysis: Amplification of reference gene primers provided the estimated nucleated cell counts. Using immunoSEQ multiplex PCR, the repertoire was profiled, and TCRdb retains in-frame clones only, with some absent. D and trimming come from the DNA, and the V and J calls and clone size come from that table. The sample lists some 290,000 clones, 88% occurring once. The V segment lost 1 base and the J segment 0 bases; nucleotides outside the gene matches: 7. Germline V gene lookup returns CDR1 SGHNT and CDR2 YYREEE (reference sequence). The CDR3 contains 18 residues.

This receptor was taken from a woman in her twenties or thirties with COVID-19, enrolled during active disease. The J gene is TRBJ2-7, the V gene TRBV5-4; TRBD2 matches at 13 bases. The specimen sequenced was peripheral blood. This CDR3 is CASSLILAGGLSSYEQYF. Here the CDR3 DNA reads TGTGCCAGCAGCTTGATACTAGCGGGAGGGCTGAGCTCCTACGAGCAGTACTTC.